These T cell receptor beta chains were read from a single sample in a study of T cells expressing NK-cell markers. Reanalyzing the 5' RACE reads, TCRdb keeps one entry per CDR3 protein, without DNA. Its table records 550,000 to 600,000 distinct CDR3 sequences. The specimen was blood T cells: a sorted CD56 or NKG2C T cell subset, CD4+ or CD8+ T cells, or bulk PBMC T cells (not recorded which). The receptors come from a man younger than 35 in good health. Both conserved end residues are part of each CDR3.

v_gene	j_gene	CDR3aa
TRBV9	TRBJ2-3	CASSVGTSGPNTQYF
TRBV29-1	TRBJ2-5	CSVAQGTQETQYF
TRBV20-1	TRBJ2-1	CSARDWGEPTSYNEQFF
TRBV5-8	TRBJ1-1	CASSSWRQNTEAFF
TRBV29-1	TRBJ2-1	CSVVGVSSYNEQFF
TRBV6-5	TRBJ1-2	CASSYWTSSNYGYTF
TRBV3-1	TRBJ2-2	CASSPSWLGELFF
TRBV11-2	TRBJ2-5	CASSGEVFGGPGEETQYF
TRBV4-1	TRBJ1-2	CASSKGEEGHYGYTF
TRBV3-1	TRBJ2-7	CASSHARDRYYEQYF
TRBV29-1	TRBJ2-1	CSVDTGEDYNEQFF
TRBV6-5	TRBJ1-5	CASKTIQGAYQPQHF
TRBV5-6	TRBJ2-3	CASSLRTIRNTDTQYF
TRBV12-3/TRBV12-4	TRBJ2-1	CASISGGKDNEQFF
TRBV5-5	TRBJ2-3	CASEGILNTDTQYF
TRBV5-5	TRBJ1-1	CASSSPGRPNTEAFF
TRBV6-5	TRBJ1-2	CASSPAGTGTANYGYTF
TRBV3-1	TRBJ2-1	CASSQGLVSNEQFF
TRBV6-4	TRBJ2-3	CASSEGLAGRDTQYF
TRBV25-1	TRBJ2-2	CASSDYLNGELFF
TRBV7-9	TRBJ2-3	CASSALLAGGPTDTQYF
TRBV5-1	TRBJ2-4	CASSTTGTVKNIQYF
TRBV7-2	TRBJ2-5	CASSLNGGGKAETQYF
TRBV12-5	TRBJ2-3	CASGLAGLSGGTDTQYF
TRBV5-5	TRBJ2-3	CASSPPKPSTDTQYF
TRBV20-1	TRBJ2-1	CSARKKGPRSTYYNEQFF
TRBV4-2	TRBJ1-6	CASSQEGEQGGSRSPLHF
TRBV27	TRBJ2-1	CASSPTTGFRFF
TRBV20-1	TRBJ1-2	CSARAQDRGNYGYTF
TRBV27	TRBJ2-1	CASRGLAGGEQFF
TRBV14	TRBJ2-3	CASSQDPHTQYF
TRBV9	TRBJ2-1	CASSSSGRDNEQFF
TRBV29-1	TRBJ1-1	CSVEGGGNTEAFF
TRBV7-3	TRBJ2-5	CASSLTWMETQYF
TRBV15	TRBJ2-3	CATSRSTDASTDTQYF
TRBV3-1	TRBJ2-3	CASSQRPRLSDTQYF
TRBV11-1	TRBJ2-1	CASSSEPGSSYNEQFF
TRBV6-1	TRBJ2-5	CASSRPGVGETQYF
TRBV29-1	TRBJ1-1	CSVEGVEGTEAFF
TRBV6-2/TRBV6-3	TRBJ2-5	CASSYSAAVGETQYF
TRBV20-1	TRBJ2-5	CSVGTPVQGTQYF
TRBV12-3/TRBV12-4	TRBJ2-3	CASTKSRGNTQYF
TRBV6-2/TRBV6-3	TRBJ2-5	CASSYPFRGRLEETQYF
TRBV25-1	TRBJ2-1	CASSESTPRSYNEQFF
TRBV13	TRBJ1-6	CASSPRNEPLHF
TRBV11-2	TRBJ2-1	CASSLEGTFRSYNEQFF
TRBV15	TRBJ1-4	CATSRQQGGNEKLFF
TRBV29-1	TRBJ2-5	CSVQTGALETQYF
TRBV7-9	TRBJ2-6	CASSLKEGRSGANVLTF
TRBV20-1	TRBJ2-2	CSAQSDSTGELFF
TRBV5-1	TRBJ2-6	CASMVSGASGSSGANVLTF
TRBV20-1	TRBJ2-2	CSAGLAGGPGGELFF
TRBV29-1	TRBJ2-7	CSVALRSGPSEQYF
TRBV20-1	TRBJ1-2	CSARDGSGTGVGYTF